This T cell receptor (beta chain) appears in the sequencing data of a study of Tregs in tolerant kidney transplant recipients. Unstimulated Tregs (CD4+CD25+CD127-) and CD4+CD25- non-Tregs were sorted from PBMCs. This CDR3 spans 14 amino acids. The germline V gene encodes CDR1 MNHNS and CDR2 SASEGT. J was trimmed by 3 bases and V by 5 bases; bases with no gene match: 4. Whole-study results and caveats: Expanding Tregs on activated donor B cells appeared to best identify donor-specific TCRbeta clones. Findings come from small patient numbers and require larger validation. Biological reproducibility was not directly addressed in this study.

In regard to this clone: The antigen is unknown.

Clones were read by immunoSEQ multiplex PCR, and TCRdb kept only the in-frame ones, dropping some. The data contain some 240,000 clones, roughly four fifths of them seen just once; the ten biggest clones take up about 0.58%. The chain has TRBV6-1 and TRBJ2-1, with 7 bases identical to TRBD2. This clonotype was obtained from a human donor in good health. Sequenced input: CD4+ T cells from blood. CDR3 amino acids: CASSLGGFYNEQFF. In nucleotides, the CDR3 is TGTGCCAGCAGTTTGGGGGGGTTCTACAATGAGCAGTTCTTC.